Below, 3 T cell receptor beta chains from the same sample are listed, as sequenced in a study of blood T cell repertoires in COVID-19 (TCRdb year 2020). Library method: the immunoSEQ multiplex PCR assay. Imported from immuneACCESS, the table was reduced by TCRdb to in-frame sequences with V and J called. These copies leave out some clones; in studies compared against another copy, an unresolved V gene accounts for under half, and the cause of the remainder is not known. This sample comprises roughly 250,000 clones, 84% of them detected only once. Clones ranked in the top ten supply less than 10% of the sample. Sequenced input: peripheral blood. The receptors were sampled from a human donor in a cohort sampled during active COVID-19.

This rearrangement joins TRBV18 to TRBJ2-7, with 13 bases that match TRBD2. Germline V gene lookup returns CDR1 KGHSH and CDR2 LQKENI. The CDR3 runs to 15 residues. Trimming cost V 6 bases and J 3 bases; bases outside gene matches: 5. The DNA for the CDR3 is TGTGCCAGCTCCCCCGGGACTAGCGGGAACTACGAGCAGTACTTC. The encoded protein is CASSPGTSGNYEQYF.

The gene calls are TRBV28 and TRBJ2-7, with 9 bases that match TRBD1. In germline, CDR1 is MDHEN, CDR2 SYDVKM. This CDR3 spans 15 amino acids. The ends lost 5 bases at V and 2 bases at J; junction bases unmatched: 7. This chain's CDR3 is CASSGTGTGTYEQYF. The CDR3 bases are TGTGCCAGCAGTGGGACCGGGACAGGGACCTACGAGCAGTACTTC.

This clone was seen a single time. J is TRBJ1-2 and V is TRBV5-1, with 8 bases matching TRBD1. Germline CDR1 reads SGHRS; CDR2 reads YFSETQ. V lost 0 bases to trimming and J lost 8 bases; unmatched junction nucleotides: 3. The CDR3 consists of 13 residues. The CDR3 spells CASSLGQGIGYTF. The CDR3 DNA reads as TGCGCCAGCAGCTTGGGACAGGGGATCGGCTACACCTTC.